Following are 32 T cell receptor beta chains from one sample sequenced in a study of blood T cell repertoires in COVID-19 (dated by TCRdb to 2020 to 2021). The library relied on the immunoSEQ multiplex PCR assay. This is the immuneACCESS table as TCRdb keeps it, with only in-frame sequences that have V and J called. A part of the clones is gone; compared with another copy, unresolved V genes explain less than half, and the rest is unexplained. The sample has roughly 100,000 clones on record, 82% of them singletons. The ten largest clonotypes hold around a sixth of the sample. Sequencing used peripheral blood. The receptors stem from an older man with acute or convalescent COVID-19.

The chain combines TRBV6-5 with TRBJ1-4; D perhaps matches TRBD1 (6 bases). Between the trimmed V and J ends, which lost 2 bases and 8 bases, there was a span of 15 bases. The CDR3 contains 15 residues. Germline V lookup: CDR1 MNHEY, CDR2 SVGAGI. CDR3 nucleotides: TGTGCCAGCAGTTACCTAGGACAGCCCGAGGAAAAACTGTTTTTT. Translated, it gives CASSYLGQPEEKLFF.

This clone was detected many times. The chain couples TRBV11-2 to TRBJ2-5; D perhaps matches TRBD2 (6 bases). Trimming shortened V by 3 bases and J by 5 bases, and 10 bases separated the two germline ends. This CDR3 spans 13 amino acids. Germline V gene lookup returns CDR1 SGHAT and CDR2 FQNNGV. CDR3 amino acids: CASSFWGRETQYF. The DNA for the CDR3 is TGTGCCAGCAGCTTTTGGGGGAGGGAGACCCAGTACTTC.

The V call is TRBV27, the J call TRBJ2-7; 9 bases line up with TRBD2. Germline CDR1 and CDR2: MNHEY and SMNVEV (reference sequence). Trimming at V came to 7 bases and at J to 6 bases, leaving 7 bases not matched to a gene. The CDR3 is made up of 13 amino acids. In DNA form, the CDR3 reads TGTGCCAGCAATAAGGCAGCGGGGGGCGAGCAGTACTTC. This codes for CASNKAAGGEQYF.

V and J are TRBV4-1 and TRBJ2-4; 7 positions agree with TRBD2. Looked up from germline, CDR1 is MGHRA and CDR2 is YSYEKL. V was pared by 0 bases and J by 3 bases, with 8 bases of the junction left unmatched. This CDR3 region has 17 residues. Here the CDR3 DNA reads TGCGCCAGCAGCCAAGATAGCGTGCCGGGAGGCAAAAACATTCAGTACTTC. Protein sequence: CASSQDSVPGGKNIQYF.

The chain couples TRBV7-2 to TRBJ2-5, with 9 positions matching TRBD1. The CDR3 is 14 residues long. With V trimmed by 5 bases and J by 4 bases, 5 bases remained unmatched. The germline gives CDR1 SGHTA, CDR2 FQGNSA. CDR3 coding DNA: TGTGCCAGCAGCAAGACAGGGGGGGGAGAGACCCAGTACTTC. It codes for CASSKTGGGETQYF.

V usage is TRBV11-2 and J usage is TRBJ2-7, with TRBD1 as a possible D gene (5 bases). The CDR3 has 16 residues. Germline CDR1 SGHAT, CDR2 FQNNGV. Trimming shortened V by 0 bases and J by 2 bases, and 14 bases separated the two germline ends. The CDR3 DNA follows: TGTGCCAGCAGCTTAGAAAGGACACCAAAACCCTACGAGCAGTACTTC. Translation gives CASSLERTPKPYEQYF.

There are a few counts of this clone. This chain uses TRBV14 with TRBJ1-5; 12 nucleotides agree with TRBD1. V lost 9 bases to trimming and J lost 6 bases; unmatched junction nucleotides: 3. CDR3 length: 13 residues. The germline V gene has CDR1 SGHDN and CDR2 FVKESK. The CDR3 nucleotides read TGTGCCAGTGGGGGACAGGGGGCTCAGCCCCAGCATTTT. It is translated as CASGGQGAQPQHF. Full variable domain (rest looked up from reference TRBV14 and TRBJ1-5): EAGVTQFPSHSVIEKGQTVTLRCDPISGHDNLYWYRRVMGKEIKFLLHFVKESKQDESGMPNNRFLAERTGGTYSTLKVQPAELEDSGVYFCASGGQGAQPQHFGDGTRLSIL.

The chain uses TRBV30 and TRBJ1-3; D unresolved. V lost 2 bases to trimming and J lost 0 bases, with 5 bases between them. The CDR3 totals 13 residues. Germline CDR1 is GTSNPN and CDR2 is SVGIG (reference sequence). The CDR3 here is CAWSSVSGNTIYF. CDR3 in DNA: TGTGCCTGGAGTTCAGTCTCTGGAAACACCATATATTTT.

This clone was recorded a few times. The genes are TRBV30 and TRBJ1-1; possibly TRBD1 for D (5 bases). This CDR3 has 13 amino acids. The V gene's germline CDR1 is GTSNPN and CDR2 SVGIG (reference sequence). V was cut by 4 bases and J by 7 bases, with 16 bases left in between. DNA of the CDR3: TGTGCCTGGAATTATGGGACTGCGAGTGAAGCTTTCTTT. Its translation: CAWNYGTASEAFF.

This clone occurred a few times. The gene calls are TRBV28 and TRBJ2-1; D remains ambiguous. The CDR3 consists of 14 residues. Germline CDR1 reads MDHEN; CDR2 reads SYDVKM. Trimming cost V 2 bases and J 6 bases, with 11 bases left between them. The CDR3 is CASSLVARANEQFF. The CDR3 coding sequence is TGTGCCAGCAGTTTAGTGGCTAGAGCCAATGAGCAGTTCTTC.

V usage is TRBV5-8 and J usage is TRBJ2-2; D is unclear. V was trimmed by 1 base and J by 0 bases, leaving 7 bases between them. This CDR3 is built from 15 residues. Germline assignment: CDR1 SGHTS and CDR2 YDEGEE. CDR3 in DNA: TGTGCCAGCAGCTTGAGACTGGCGAACACCGGGGAGCTGTTTTTT. Encoded protein: CASSLRLANTGELFF.

The CDR3 DNA follows: TGTGCCAGCAGTGATGGGCCGCCTCGCAATCAGCCCCAGCATTTT. It specifies CASSDGPPRNQPQHF. The rearrangement links TRBV2 to TRBJ1-5; no reliable D call. This CDR3 contains 15 residues. The V end lost 3 bases, the J end lost 2 bases, and 11 bases lay between the germline ends. The germline gives CDR1 SNHLY, CDR2 FYNNEI. The full variable domain, completed using reference TRBV2 and TRBJ1-5, is EPEVTQTPSHQVTQMGQEVILRCVPISNHLYFYWYRQILGQKVEFLVSFYNNEISEKSEIFDDQFSVERPDGSNFTLKIRSTKLEDSAMYFCASSDGPPRNQPQHFGDGTRLSIL.

J is TRBJ2-5 and V is TRBV25-1; 7 bases fit TRBD2. The CDR3 spans 11 residues. Germline trimming cut 2 bases from V and 10 bases from J; bases unmatched to any gene: 1. Germline V gene lookup returns CDR1 MGHDK and CDR2 SYGVNS. This chain's CDR3 is CASSERDYQYF. The CDR3 region has the DNA TGTGCCAGCAGTGAACGGGACTACCAGTACTTC.

The rearrangement joins TRBV27 to TRBJ1-6; TRBD1 is a possible D gene (5 bases). From germline, CDR1 is MNHEY and CDR2 SMNVEV (reference sequence). V lost 8 bases and J lost 0, with 26 bases in between. CDR3 length equals 20 residues. Here the CDR3 DNA reads TGTGCCAGCTCCGCAAGGGGAAGTCGGAACCCGAGCTCCTATAATTCACCCCTCCACTTT. Translated: CASSARGSRNPSSYNSPLHF.

This chain links TRBV5-5 with TRBJ1-5, with D perhaps matching TRBD1 (6 bases). Germline CDR1 and CDR2: SGHKS and YYEKEE (reference sequence). This CDR3 is built from 14 residues. V was clipped by 4 bases and J by 7 bases, with 15 bases between them. The CDR3 DNA reads TGTGCCAGCAGCCAACTTGGGGGCCGGCAGCCCCAGCATTTT. Translation gives CASSQLGGRQPQHF.

The J gene is TRBJ1-2, the V gene TRBV19, with a weak D call TRBD1 (5 bases). The germline gives CDR1 LNHDA, CDR2 SQIVND (reference sequence). The CDR3 is 13 residues long. Trimming cost V 7 bases and J 2 bases, with 11 bases left between them. DNA of the CDR3: TGTGCCAGTAACGCCAGGGAAAACTATGGCTACACCTTC. Amino acid sequence: CASNARENYGYTF. The full variable domain, rest sourced from reference TRBV19 and TRBJ1-2, is DGGITQSPKYLFRKEGQNVTLSCEQNLNHDAMYWYRQDPGQGLRLIYYSQIVNDFQKGDIAEGYSVSREKKESFPLTVTSAQKNPTAFYLCASNARENYGYTFGSGTRLTVV.

This chain joins TRBV27 and TRBJ2-1, with D hard to call. CDR3 length: 15 residues. Germline CDR1 is MNHEY and CDR2 is SMNVEV (reference sequence). Between the trimmed V and J ends, which lost 2 bases and 0 bases, there was a span of 8 bases. CDR3 sequence reads: CASSLLVSSYNEQFF. DNA of the CDR3: TGTGCCAGCAGTTTACTCGTGAGCTCCTACAATGAGCAGTTCTTC.

Comments on this clone: One junction end disagrees with the germline gene, perhaps due to a read error. V gene TRBV28 combines with J gene TRBJ2-7; TRBD1 matches 7 bases. The CDR3 extends over 12 amino acids. Germline V gives CDR1 MDHEN, CDR2 SYDVKM. For the CDR3, the DNA is TGTGCCAGCAGGTTATCTACAGGGGACCAGTACTTC. Amino acids: CASRLSTGDQYF.

The V gene is TRBV18, the J gene TRBJ2-3; tentative D call: TRBD2 (6 bases). Trimming pared 3 bases from V and 6 bases from J, leaving 10 bases between. This CDR3 comprises 13 residues. Germline values: CDR1 KGHSH, CDR2 LQKENI. CDR3 protein: CASSPQRGDTQYF. The CDR3 bases are TGTGCCAGCTCACCTCAACGGGGGGATACGCAGTATTTT. The full variable domain, rest sourced from reference TRBV18 and TRBJ2-3, is NAGVMQNPRHLVRRRGQEARLRCSPMKGHSHVYWYRQLPEEGLKFMVYLQKENIIDESGMPKERFSAEFPKEGPSILRIQQVVRGDSAAYFCASSPQRGDTQYFGPGTRLTVL.

This chain links TRBV7-2 with TRBJ2-5; 8 bases fit TRBD2. In germline, CDR1 is SGHTA, CDR2 FQGNSA. Losses at the gene ends were 1 base for V and 5 bases for J; bases not matched to a gene: 12. The CDR3 runs to 17 residues. For the CDR3, the DNA is TGTGCCAGCAGCTTAGGAGGCCTGGCGGGGGGATGGGAGACCCAGTACTTC. Amino acid sequence: CASSLGGLAGGWETQYF.

This clone was counted a single time. The rearrangement joins TRBV6-2 or TRBV6-3 to TRBJ2-1; 13 bases are a match to TRBD2. V gave up 5 bases and J gave up 9 bases; unmatched junction bases: 19. CDR3 length: 19 amino acids. CDR1 is MNHEY, CDR2 SVGEGT, per germline. The CDR3 reads CASSPPRLAGGHSRGEQFF. CDR3 DNA: TGTGCCAGCAGTCCACCGCGACTAGCGGGGGGTCACTCCCGCGGTGAGCAGTTCTTC.

The V call is TRBV6-1, the J call TRBJ2-7; D might be TRBD1 (5 bases). The germline gives CDR1 MNHNS, CDR2 SASEGT. The CDR3 has 13 amino acids. With 1 base removed from V and 4 bases from J, the gap between germline ends came to 8 bases. The CDR3 DNA is TGTGCCAGCAGTGAAGGGGGCAGGTACGAGCAGTACTTC. Translation: CASSEGGRYEQYF.

This chain connects TRBV7-2 to TRBJ2-7; D call uncertain. This CDR3 is built from 14 residues. The V and J ends lost 1 base and 0 bases respectively, with 7 bases between them. Germline CDR1 reads SGHTA; CDR2 reads FQGNSA. CDR3 in amino acids: CASSLGPSSYEQYF. DNA for the CDR3: TGTGCCAGCAGCTTAGGTCCCAGCTCCTACGAGCAGTACTTC.

The rearrangement uses TRBV28 and TRBJ2-7; D is ambiguous. CDR3 size: 13 residues. Trimming took 2 bases from V and 7 from J, leaving 12 bases between them. CDR1 and CDR2 from the germline V gene are MDHEN and SYDVKM. The chain's CDR3 is CASSLVYPREQYF. The CDR3 DNA sequence: TGTGCCAGCAGTTTAGTTTACCCTCGGGAGCAGTACTTC.

The rearrangement joins TRBV7-8 to TRBJ2-7; 8 bases match TRBD1. The germline V gene encodes CDR1 SGHVS and CDR2 FQNEAQ. The CDR3 is 15 residues long. Trimming removed 5 bases from V and 0 bases from J; junction bases left unmatched: 6. The CDR3 protein is CASSPRDRSSYEQYF. CDR3 DNA: TGTGCCAGCAGCCCGCGGGACAGGAGCTCCTACGAGCAGTACTTC.

The chain uses TRBV28 and TRBJ1-2; 9 bases match TRBD1. Germline V lookup: CDR1 MDHEN, CDR2 SYDVKM. The CDR3 is made up of 12 amino acids. V lost 8 bases to trimming and J lost 5 bases; unmatched junction nucleotides: 3. The chain's CDR3 is CASGTGTYGYTF. DNA of the CDR3: TGTGCCAGCGGGACAGGGACATATGGCTACACCTTC.

The chain employs TRBV5-1 and TRBJ2-7, with D possibly TRBD2 on 5 matching bases. The CDR3 totals 14 residues. V lost 3 bases, J lost 3 bases, and 13 bases lay in between. Germline V gene lookup returns CDR1 SGHRS and CDR2 YFSETQ. This chain's CDR3 is CASSSTPGNYEQYF. CDR3 sequence (DNA): TGCGCCAGCAGCTCCACCCCGGGGAACTACGAGCAGTACTTC.

The chain couples TRBV14 to TRBJ2-3, with 9 nucleotides matching TRBD2. Germline V gene lookup returns CDR1 SGHDN and CDR2 FVKESK. The CDR3 is made up of 14 amino acids. The V gene end was trimmed by 5 bases and the J gene end by 6 bases; junction bases not matched to a gene: 6. CDR3 region: CASSFIAGVDTQYF. The DNA of the CDR3 is TGTGCCAGCAGCTTTATAGCGGGAGTGGATACGCAGTATTTT.

The chain is built from TRBV27 and TRBJ1-4, with 12 positions matching TRBD1. The CDR3 length is 15 residues. The germline V gene has CDR1 MNHEY and CDR2 SMNVEV (reference sequence). V trimming: 8 bases; J trimming: 4 bases; junction bases outside the gene matches: 5. DNA for the CDR3: TGTGCCAGCGCCGGGACAGGGGGCTTTAATGAAAAACTGTTTTTT. Translation: CASAGTGGFNEKLFF.

This clone was found a few times. This chain links TRBV25-1 with TRBJ1-1; TRBD1 agrees at 7 bases. Germline V CDR1 and CDR2: MGHDK, SYGVNS. This CDR3 is built from 16 residues. V lost 0 bases to trimming and J lost 1 base; unmatched junction nucleotides: 5. CDR3 nucleotide sequence: TGTGCCAGCAGTGAATATAAAGGGGGCGCGAACACTGAAGCTTTCTTT. Translated: CASSEYKGGANTEAFF.

The chain carries TRBV27 and TRBJ2-4; D might be TRBD1 (5 bases). V lost 4 bases to trimming and J lost 7 bases, with 17 bases between them. The CDR3 extends over 15 amino acids. Germline lookup yields CDR1 MNHEY and CDR2 SMNVEV (reference sequence). The CDR3 DNA follows: TGTGCCAGCAGTTCCCTTGGGGCAGGGCTGAACATTCAGTACTTC. It encodes CASSSLGAGLNIQYF.

The chain uses TRBV7-2 and TRBJ2-5, with 7 bases identical to TRBD2. The germline V gene has CDR1 SGHTA and CDR2 FQGNSA. J gave up 6 bases and V 2 bases, and 6 bases lay outside the gene matches. The CDR3 contains 14 residues. The CDR3 here is CASSLTAGPQTQYF. The DNA for the CDR3 is TGTGCCAGCAGCTTAACAGCGGGGCCACAGACCCAGTACTTC.